Following are 18 T cell receptor beta chains from one sample sequenced in a study of cytomegalovirus exposure and HLA in healthy donors. Use of 60 Vbeta and 13 Jbeta primers characterized the PCR. Using immunoSEQ multiplex PCR, the repertoire was profiled, and TCRdb retains in-frame clones only, with some absent. The sample's table shows some 110,000 clones. Sequencing was performed on PBMCs. Receptor source: a man between 35 and 55 years old in good health and CMV-seropositive.

This chain joins TRBV13 and TRBJ1-2, with a tentative D call TRBD1 (6 bases). CDR1 and CDR2 (germline): PRHDT, FYEKMQ (reference sequence). This CDR3 has 15 amino acids. V shed 5 bases and J shed 2 bases, with 15 bases lying between them. CDR3 in amino acids: CASSPRTAPNYGYTF. The CDR3 bases are TGTGCCAGCAGCCCTCGGACAGCCCCCAACTATGGCTACACCTTC.

CDR3 nucleotides: TGTGCCAGCAGTTTCGGGACAGGGTTTGAAAAACTGTTTTTT. Protein sequence: CASSFGTGFEKLFF. The genes are TRBV27 and TRBJ1-4; 9 bases are a match to TRBD1. Looked up from germline, CDR1 is MNHEY and CDR2 is SMNVEV (reference sequence). This CDR3 has 14 residues. After removal of 3 bases from V and 7 bases from J, the junction contained 3 bases not matched to a gene. The whole variable domain, filled in from reference TRBV27 and TRBJ1-4, reads EAQVTQNPRYLITVTGKKLTVTCSQNMNHEYMSWYRQDPGLGLRQIYYSMNVEVTDKGDVPEGYKVSRKEKRNFPLILESPSPNQTSLYFCASSFGTGFEKLFFGSGTQLSVL.

The chain couples TRBV7-2 to TRBJ2-3; TRBD1 aligns across 7 bases. The CDR3 extends over 16 amino acids. V trimming: 0 bases; J trimming: 6 bases; junction bases outside the gene matches: 9. Germline CDR1 reads SGHTA; CDR2 reads FQGNSA. The CDR3 DNA sequence: TGTGCCAGCAGCTTAGCGCATAGGGGGCAGTACGATACGCAGTATTTT. This encodes CASSLAHRGQYDTQYF.

The chain employs TRBV5-1 and TRBJ2-7, with TRBD2 matching 10 bases. V lost 0 bases and J lost 3; bases outside the gene matches: 3. This CDR3 is built from 15 residues. Germline loops: CDR1 SGHRS, CDR2 YFSETQ. The CDR3 DNA reads TGCGCCAGCAGCTTGGTAGCGGGAGGCAGCTACGAGCAGTACTTC. It translates to CASSLVAGGSYEQYF.

This chain joins TRBV6-5 and TRBJ1-1; D uncertain. Trimming pared 6 bases from V and 9 bases from J, leaving 17 bases between. The length of the CDR3 is 13 residues. CDR1 MNHEY and CDR2 SVGAGI come from the germline V gene. The CDR3 sequence: CASSAPGQLQAFF. The CDR3 coding sequence is TGTGCCAGCAGCGCGCCGGGTCAGCTCCAAGCTTTCTTT.

The rearrangement joins TRBV7-2 to TRBJ1-4; 7 bases map to TRBD1. Germline values: CDR1 SGHTA, CDR2 FQGNSA. Losses at the gene ends were 0 bases for V and 5 bases for J; bases not matched to a gene: 6. The CDR3 runs to 16 residues. The CDR3 region has the DNA TGTGCCAGCAGCTTAGCGCGATCAGGGGGGAATGAAAAACTGTTTTTT. Translated, it gives CASSLARSGGNEKLFF.

The chain uses TRBV11-2 and TRBJ2-5; a weak D match, TRBD1 (6 bases). The germline V and J ends were trimmed by 2 bases and 3 bases, with 10 bases remaining between them. The CDR3 sequence is 14 residues long. Germline V lookup: CDR1 SGHAT, CDR2 FQNNGV. The CDR3 loop is CASSLNSGEETQYF. DNA for the CDR3: TGTGCCAGCAGCTTAAATTCAGGGGAAGAGACCCAGTACTTC.

This chain links TRBV28 with TRBJ1-1; D might be TRBD1 (5 bases). CDR1 is MDHEN, CDR2 SYDVKM, per germline. The germline V and J ends were trimmed by 1 base and 8 bases, with 26 bases remaining between them. The CDR3 is made up of 18 amino acids. The CDR3 DNA reads as TGTGCCAGCAGTTTATCCCGGACACCCGATGTTGGGAAAACCGAAGCTTTCTTT. This translates into CASSLSRTPDVGKTEAFF.

The chain is built from TRBV2 and TRBJ2-1; 7 positions agree with TRBD1. V lost 2 bases to trimming and J lost 9 bases; unmatched junction nucleotides: 19. Germline V CDR1 and CDR2: SNHLY, FYNNEI. The CDR3 has 18 residues. The CDR3 coding sequence is TGTGCCAGCAGTGAATCCCACAGGGGCGTGGGATCTAACGGTGAGCAGTTCTTC. Encoded protein: CASSESHRGVGSNGEQFF.

The chain has TRBV5-4 and TRBJ1-2; D possibly corresponds to TRBD1 (6 bases). The CDR3 runs 13 residues. Germline CDR1 is SGHNT and CDR2 is YYREEE (reference sequence). V was pared by 5 bases and J by 6 bases, with 14 bases between. Written as DNA, the CDR3 is TGTGCCAGCAGGCCACAGGGCGCGGATGGCTACACCTTC. Protein: CASRPQGADGYTF.

CDR3 in amino acids: CASSYSGDSTDTQYF. The CDR3 region has the DNA TGTGCCAGCAGTTATAGCGGGGATAGCACAGATACGCAGTATTTT. This chain joins TRBV2 and TRBJ2-3; 8 bases line up with TRBD2. The CDR3 length is 15 residues. The junction had 4 bases not matched to a gene; V was cut back by 5 bases and J by 0 bases. Germline V lookup: CDR1 SNHLY, CDR2 FYNNEI. Full variable domain (rest looked up from reference TRBV2 and TRBJ2-3): EPEVTQTPSHQVTQMGQEVILRCVPISNHLYFYWYRQILGQKVEFLVSFYNNEISEKSEIFDDQFSVERPDGSNFTLKIRSTKLEDSAMYFCASSYSGDSTDTQYFGPGTRLTVL.

The chain has TRBV2 and TRBJ2-1; 9 positions match TRBD2. The CDR3 runs 20 residues. Germline V gives CDR1 SNHLY, CDR2 FYNNEI. After removal of 4 bases from V and 7 bases from J, the junction contained 23 bases not matched to a gene. The CDR3 sequence is CASSVPRGASGASRRNEQFF. The CDR3 nucleotides are TGTGCCAGCAGTGTGCCCCGAGGAGCTAGCGGGGCCTCGCGCCGGAATGAGCAGTTCTTC. Full variable domain (outside the CDR3, taken from reference TRBV2 and TRBJ2-1): EPEVTQTPSHQVTQMGQEVILRCVPISNHLYFYWYRQILGQKVEFLVSFYNNEISEKSEIFDDQFSVERPDGSNFTLKIRSTKLEDSAMYFCASSVPRGASGASRRNEQFFGPGTRLTVL.

V is TRBV2 and J is TRBJ1-1; 11 bases line up with TRBD1. With V trimmed by 6 bases and J by 11 bases, 11 bases remained unmatched. This CDR3 spans 14 amino acids. CDR1 is SNHLY, CDR2 FYNNEI, per germline. The CDR3 loop reads CASSPEGQGESAFF. The CDR3 DNA follows: TGTGCCAGCAGCCCAGAGGGACAGGGGGAGAGCGCTTTCTTT.

The rearrangement links TRBV10-3 to TRBJ2-7; 7 bases match TRBD1. Germline CDR1 is ENHRY and CDR2 is SYGVKD. After removal of 2 bases from V and 0 bases from J, the junction contained 1 base not matched to a gene. The CDR3 is 14 amino acids. The CDR3, as DNA: TGTGCCATCAGTGAGCACAGGGGCTCCTACGAGCAGTACTTC. It translates to CAISEHRGSYEQYF.

The V call is TRBV4-3, the J call TRBJ1-4, with 12 bases identical to TRBD1. The germline V gene has CDR1 LGHNA and CDR2 YSLEER. CDR3 length: 16 residues. V lost 3 bases, J lost 8 bases, and 7 bases stayed unmatched. CDR3 sequence (DNA): TGCGCCAGCAGCCAGGTTGGGACAGGGGGCCAGGAAAAACTGTTTTTT. The encoded protein is CASSQVGTGGQEKLFF.

The V and J genes are TRBV5-1 and TRBJ2-1; no firm D call. The CDR3 is made up of 16 amino acids. Trimming cost V 0 bases and J 3 bases, with 13 bases left between them. Germline-derived CDR1 and CDR2 are SGHRS and YFSETQ. CDR3 sequence (DNA): TGCGCCAGCAGCTTGGTCCCAGGCTCAAGCTACAATGAGCAGTTCTTC. Protein product: CASSLVPGSSYNEQFF.

The V and J genes are TRBV4-2 and TRBJ1-5, with D perhaps matching TRBD1 (6 bases). Per germline, CDR1 LGHNA and CDR2 YNFKEQ. The CDR3 covers 18 residues. The V and J ends lost 0 bases and 0 bases respectively, with 15 bases between them. CDR3 nucleotide sequence: TGTGCCAGCAGCCAAGACCTGATACAGGGCATTAGCAATCAGCCCCAGCATTTT. This translates into CASSQDLIQGISNQPQHF.

The rearrangement joins TRBV19 to TRBJ1-2, with 9 bases identical to TRBD1. This CDR3 contains 14 residues. Germline assignment: CDR1 LNHDA and CDR2 SQIVND (reference sequence). V was pared by 6 bases and J by 2 bases, with 4 bases of the junction left unmatched. In DNA, the CDR3 is TGTGCCAGTAGCGGACAGGGGTTGAACTATGGCTACACCTTC. Its protein is CASSGQGLNYGYTF.